This note documents a single T cell receptor (beta chain) sequence. The antigen remains unidentified. The data belong to a study of T cells in Graves' hyperthyroidism and ophthalmopathy. The study, taken as a whole, reports: A 13 V-J signature model discriminated ophthalmopathy versus stable hyperthyroidism.

Per germline, CDR1 MNHNY and CDR2 SVGAGI (reference sequence). V dropped 2 bases and J dropped 1 base, with 8 bases sitting between them. The CDR3 covers 14 residues. There were TCR beta CDR3 regions amplified from RNA transcripts. The TCR CDR3 first-round RT-PCR relied on the HTBI primer set. TCRdb ran MiXCR on the multiplex PCR reads and lists one entry per CDR3 protein. The sample records about 380,000 distinct CDR3 sequences, less than 15% being singletons. The chain joins TRBV6-6 to TRBJ1-1; D not certain. This TCR derives from a man aged 25-40 years with Graves' hyperthyroidism that later progressed to Graves' ophthalmopathy. Sequencing used blood. CDR3 in amino acids: CASSYRSKNTEAFF. CDR3 DNA: TGTGCCAGCAGTTACCGGAGCAAGAACACTGAAGCTTTCTTT.